These 29 T cell receptor beta chains were sequenced from one sample in a study of blood T cell repertoires in COVID-19. Libraries were prepared by immunoSEQ multiplex PCR; TCRdb keeps only in-frame clonotypes and omits some of them. Here the sample spans approximately 180,000 clones, roughly four fifths being singletons. Sequencing used peripheral blood. All receptors derive from an elderly woman with COVID-19, enrolled during active disease.

V gene TRBV7-2 combines with J gene TRBJ1-2; 7 positions match TRBD1. The V and J ends lost 4 bases and 3 bases, in that order; junction bases with no gene match: 5. The CDR3 covers 14 residues. Germline loops: CDR1 SGHTA, CDR2 FQGNSA. The CDR3 region has the DNA TGTGCCAGCAGCTCCGACAGGGACGACTATGGCTACACCTTC. It yields the protein CASSSDRDDYGYTF.

The rearrangement joins TRBV19 to TRBJ2-7; D possibly corresponds to TRBD1 (6 bases). The germline V gene has CDR1 LNHDA and CDR2 SQIVND (reference sequence). The CDR3 has 13 amino acids. The V and J ends lost 4 bases and 3 bases respectively, with 10 bases between them. The CDR3 sequence: CASSTGHFYEQYF. CDR3 DNA: TGTGCCAGTAGTACGGGACACTTCTACGAGCAGTACTTC. Based on the CDR3 plus reference TRBV19 and TRBJ2-7, the full variable domain is DGGITQSPKYLFRKEGQNVTLSCEQNLNHDAMYWYRQDPGQGLRLIYYSQIVNDFQKGDIAEGYSVSREKKESFPLTVTSAQKNPTAFYLCASSTGHFYEQYFGPGTRLTVT.

The rearrangement links TRBV2 to TRBJ1-4; 8 bases agree with TRBD1. This CDR3 region has 13 residues. Trimming cost V 11 bases and J 3 bases; bases outside gene matches: 5. Per the germline V gene, CDR1 is SNHLY and CDR2 is FYNNEI. In nucleotides, the CDR3 is TGTGCCTGCACGGGACAGGCTAATGAAAAACTGTTTTTT. This encodes CACTGQANEKLFF.

The gene calls are TRBV10-3 and TRBJ1-1; D is perhaps TRBD1 (6 bases). This CDR3 region has 12 residues. Germline loops: CDR1 ENHRY, CDR2 SYGVKD. Trimming took off 7 bases at V and 11 bases at J, with 17 bases between the two ends. This CDR3 reads CAIKGEWSEAFF. The CDR3 DNA follows: TGTGCCATCAAGGGGGAATGGAGTGAGGCTTTCTTT.

The chain combines TRBV19 with TRBJ2-7, with 8 bases matching TRBD1. J lost 0 bases, V lost 8 bases, and 6 bases had no gene match. CDR1 is LNHDA, CDR2 SQIVND, per germline (reference sequence). This CDR3 has 14 amino acids. The CDR3 coding sequence is TGTGCCAGTCGTCCAGGGGGCTCCTCCTACGAGCAGTACTTC. This encodes CASRPGGSSYEQYF.

For this clone: This same CDR3 is encoded by further DNA sequences in the sample. V and J are TRBV12-3 or TRBV12-4 and TRBJ1-1, with a possible D match to TRBD1 (5 bases). Trimming shortened V by 6 bases and J by 3 bases, and 11 bases separated the two germline ends. The length of the CDR3 is 13 residues. Written as DNA, the CDR3 is TGTGCCAGCAGCCTATGGGGGGACACTGAAGCTTTCTTT. Encoded protein: CASSLWGDTEAFF.

The gene calls are TRBV15 and TRBJ2-7, with 11 bases identical to TRBD2. V shed 0 bases and J 4 bases; nucleotides not matched to a gene: 8. The CDR3 consists of 17 residues. Germline V CDR1 and CDR2: LNHNV, YYDKDF (reference sequence). CDR3 sequence (DNA): TGTGCCACCAGCAGAGATTTAGCGGGGGGGCTAAAGTACGAGCAGTACTTC. Protein: CATSRDLAGGLKYEQYF.

The chain is built from TRBV19 and TRBJ1-5; D possibly corresponds to TRBD1 (5 bases). Germline CDR1 reads LNHDA; CDR2 reads SQIVND (reference sequence). V gave up 5 bases and J gave up 3 bases, with 17 bases separating them. The CDR3 contains 16 residues. CDR3 in amino acids: CASSGGKQVLNQPQHF. The CDR3 DNA reads as TGTGCCAGTAGTGGTGGAAAACAGGTCCTCAATCAGCCCCAGCATTTT. The full variable domain, in which reference TRBV19 and TRBJ1-5 provide the parts outside the CDR3, is DGGITQSPKYLFRKEGQNVTLSCEQNLNHDAMYWYRQDPGQGLRLIYYSQIVNDFQKGDIAEGYSVSREKKESFPLTVTSAQKNPTAFYLCASSGGKQVLNQPQHFGDGTRLSIL.

The chain uses TRBV6-5 and TRBJ1-4; TRBD1 is a possible D gene (6 bases). The CDR3 is 15 amino acids. Germline V gene sequence: CDR1 MNHEY, CDR2 SVGAGI. V lost 0 bases and J lost 6, with 11 bases in between. CDR3 protein: CASSYSLDRDEKLFF. The CDR3 nucleotides are TGTGCCAGCAGTTACTCGCTGGACAGAGATGAAAAACTGTTTTTT.

The V gene is TRBV18, the J gene TRBJ1-2, with 10 positions matching TRBD1. This CDR3 contains 17 residues. Trimming took 5 bases from V and 1 from J; bases not matched to a gene: 10. Per germline, CDR1 KGHSH and CDR2 LQKENI. The CDR3 sequence: CASSTGTGVGINYGYTF. The CDR3 DNA is TGTGCCAGCTCAACTGGGACAGGGGTCGGTATTAACTATGGCTACACCTTC.

The gene calls are TRBV28 and TRBJ1-1; a weak D match, TRBD1 (5 bases). This CDR3 spans 16 amino acids. V lost 7 bases and J lost 0, with 18 bases in between. The germline V gene encodes CDR1 MDHEN and CDR2 SYDVKM. The CDR3 nucleotides are TGTGCCAGCACATGGGGAGGGGCTAGTGTGAACACTGAAGCTTTCTTT. Translated, it gives CASTWGGASVNTEAFF.

The gene calls are TRBV10-2 and TRBJ2-6; TRBD1 agrees at 7 bases. CDR3 length: 16 residues. The V segment lost 5 bases and the J segment 3 bases; nucleotides outside the gene matches: 7. Germline loops: CDR1 WSHSY, CDR2 SAAADI. The CDR3 is CASSKKGGSGANVLTF. The CDR3 region has the DNA TGCGCCAGCAGTAAAAAAGGGGGCAGTGGGGCCAACGTCCTGACTTTC.

The chain combines TRBV2 with TRBJ1-1; TRBD1 matches 9 bases. CDR1 SNHLY and CDR2 FYNNEI come from the germline V gene. V was pared by 6 bases and J by 1 base, with 3 bases of the junction left unmatched. The CDR3 is made up of 14 amino acids. CDR3 in amino acids: CASRDRGRNTEAFF. DNA of the CDR3: TGTGCCAGCAGGGACAGGGGCCGGAACACTGAAGCTTTCTTT.

The chain joins TRBV29-1 to TRBJ1-2; perhaps TRBD1 as D (5 bases). CDR3 length equals 13 residues. The V gene lost 0 bases and the J gene lost 8 bases, with 13 bases spanning the gap. Germline CDR1 is SQVTM and CDR2 is ANQGSEA. Here the CDR3 DNA reads TGCAGCGTTGAAGAGCTTCAGGGCGACGGCTACACCTTC. Translated: CSVEELQGDGYTF.

The chain recombines TRBV7-2 with TRBJ2-3; 14 bases align to TRBD2. Germline V gene data show CDR1 as SGHTA and CDR2 as FQGNSA. CDR3 length equals 17 residues. The junction had 6 bases not matched to a gene; V was cut back by 5 bases and J by 2 bases. CDR3 loop: CASSSPGLAGATDTQYF. As DNA, the CDR3 is TGTGCCAGCAGCAGCCCGGGACTAGCGGGGGCCACAGATACGCAGTATTTT. Supplemented by reference TRBV7-2 and TRBJ2-3, the full variable domain reads GAGVSQSPSNKVTEKGKDVELRCDPISGHTALYWYRQSLGQGLEFLIYFQGNSAPDKSGLPSDRFSAERTGGSVSTLTIQRTQQEDSAVYLCASSSPGLAGATDTQYFGPGTRLTVL.

The rearrangement links TRBV19 to TRBJ2-7; tentative D call: TRBD2 (6 bases). The CDR3 covers 13 residues. V gave up 3 bases and J gave up 2 bases, with 8 bases separating them. Germline CDR1 is LNHDA and CDR2 is SQIVND (reference sequence). The CDR3 nucleotides are TGTGCCAGTAGTATCGGGGGTACCTACGAGCAGTACTTC. Translating gives CASSIGGTYEQYF.

In this sample, this clone turned up a few times. This same CDR3 is encoded by further DNA sequences in the sample. The chain couples TRBV3-1 (or the pseudogene TRBV3-2) to TRBJ1-2; 9 positions match TRBD1. V dropped 4 bases and J dropped 4; count of bases not matched to a gene: 1. From germline, CDR1 is LGHDT and CDR2 YNNKEL (reference sequence). The CDR3 is made up of 13 amino acids. The CDR3 region is CASSPGQGYGYTF. CDR3 nucleotide sequence: TGTGCCAGCAGCCCGGGACAGGGCTATGGCTACACCTTC.

V is TRBV19 and J is TRBJ2-1, with a possible D match to TRBD2 (5 bases). CDR3 length equals 14 residues. Trimming pared 6 bases from V and 0 bases from J, leaving 9 bases between. Germline CDR1 LNHDA, CDR2 SQIVND (reference sequence). CDR3 amino acids: CASRETTSYNEQFF. CDR3 DNA: TGTGCCAGTAGGGAGACTACCTCCTACAATGAGCAGTTCTTC.

The CDR3, as DNA: TGCAGCGTTGAAGATACGGACAGTCTGTATGGCTACACCTTC. Translation: CSVEDTDSLYGYTF. The chain has TRBV29-1 and TRBJ1-2; a weak D match, TRBD1 (6 bases). Looked up from germline, CDR1 is SQVTM and CDR2 is ANQGSEA. CDR3 size: 14 residues. Trimming shortened V by 0 bases and J by 5 bases, and 13 bases separated the two germline ends. Full variable domain (rest looked up from reference TRBV29-1 and TRBJ1-2): SAVISQKPSRDICQRGTSLTIQCQVDSQVTMMFWYRQQPGQSLTLIATANQGSEATYESGFVIDKFPISRPNLTFSTLTVSNMSPEDSSIYLCSVEDTDSLYGYTFGSGTRLTVV.

The sample holds one count of this clone. The chain combines TRBV28 with TRBJ2-7; D ambiguous. Germline assignment: CDR1 MDHEN and CDR2 SYDVKM. Trimming stripped 1 base from V and 1 base from J, with 5 bases between. The length of the CDR3 is 13 residues. The CDR3 bases are TGTGCCAGCAGTTTATTCGGGTCCTACGAGCAGTACTTC. Protein product: CASSLFGSYEQYF. The entire variable domain, with the rest obtained from reference TRBV28 and TRBJ2-7, is as follows: DVKVTQSSRYLVKRTGEKVFLECVQDMDHENMFWYRQDPGLGLRLIYFSYDVKMKEKGDIPEGYSVSREKKERFSLILESASTNQTSMYLCASSLFGSYEQYFGPGTRLTVT.

The chain is built from TRBV27 and TRBJ1-6; TRBD1 aligns across 7 bases. The length of the CDR3 is 15 residues. Germline-derived CDR1 and CDR2 are MNHEY and SMNVEV (reference sequence). J gave up 7 bases and V 1 base, and 4 bases lay outside the gene matches. As DNA, the CDR3 is TGTGCCAGCAGTTTATGGACAGGACTGAATTCACCCCTCCACTTT. It specifies CASSLWTGLNSPLHF.

The chain carries TRBV7-6 and TRBJ2-1, with D maybe TRBD2 (5 bases). CDR1 is SGHVS and CDR2 is FNYEAQ in the germline V gene. CDR3 length: 17 amino acids. Trimming took off 3 bases at V and 1 base at J, with 16 bases between the two ends. CDR3 in amino acids: CASSLAKSGSSYNEQFF. CDR3 DNA sequence: TGTGCCAGCAGCTTGGCGAAGAGCGGATCTTCCTACAATGAGCAGTTCTTC.

The chain uses TRBV7-8 and TRBJ2-7, with TRBD2 as a possible D gene (6 bases). Germline CDR1 SGHVS, CDR2 FQNEAQ. V was shortened by 1 base and J by 3 bases, with 13 bases between the two germline ends. The CDR3 is made up of 15 amino acids. This CDR3 reads CASSLGAEGFYEQYF. The CDR3 region has the DNA TGTGCCAGCAGCTTAGGGGCGGAGGGGTTCTACGAGCAGTACTTC.

The chain links TRBV11-1 to TRBJ2-2; TRBD2 matches 7 bases. J was trimmed by 0 bases and V by 2 bases; bases with no gene match: 0. The V gene's germline CDR1 is SGHAT and CDR2 FQDESV (reference sequence). The CDR3 runs 15 residues. The CDR3: CASSLLAANTGELFF. As DNA, the CDR3 is TGTGCCAGCAGCTTACTAGCGGCGAACACCGGGGAGCTGTTTTTT.

The genes are TRBV24-1 and TRBJ2-1; a weak D match, TRBD2 (5 bases). The CDR3 extends over 14 amino acids. Trimming stripped 5 bases from V and 1 base from J, with 8 bases between. Per germline, CDR1 KGHDR and CDR2 SFDVKD. CDR3 nucleotides: TGTGCCACCAGTGCAGCGGAGTCCTACAATGAGCAGTTCTTC. Translated: CATSAAESYNEQFF.

The chain carries TRBV2 and TRBJ2-5; TRBD1 aligns across 9 bases. The CDR3 totals 17 residues. Germline V gene lookup returns CDR1 SNHLY and CDR2 FYNNEI. The ends lost 2 bases at V and 5 bases at J; junction bases unmatched: 12. DNA for the CDR3: TGTGCCAGCAGTGAACCACGGACAGGGGCGGTCGAGGAGACCCAGTACTTC. This translates into CASSEPRTGAVEETQYF.

The count of this clone is one. The CDR3 region has the DNA TGCAGCGTCGTGGAGAGGGGCAGGGGGGACTATGGCTACACCTTC. The encoded protein is CSVVERGRGDYGYTF. The V and J genes are TRBV29-1 and TRBJ1-2; 7 bases line up with TRBD1. V lost 6 bases to trimming and J lost 3 bases; unmatched junction nucleotides: 13. This CDR3 spans 15 amino acids. Looked up from germline, CDR1 is SQVTM and CDR2 is ANQGSEA.

This clone was recorded a few times. This rearrangement joins TRBV30 to TRBJ2-1; 8 bases match TRBD1. V was clipped by 0 bases and J by 6 bases; unmatched bases: 1. This CDR3 spans 13 amino acids. From germline, CDR1 is GTSNPN and CDR2 SVGIG (reference sequence). In nucleotides, the CDR3 is TGTGCCTGGAGTGTTACAGGGGGCAATGAGCAGTTCTTC. This encodes CAWSVTGGNEQFF.

This clone was seen a single time. The V call is TRBV5-4, the J call TRBJ1-3; D ambiguous. Trimming cost V 2 bases and J 0 bases, with 9 bases left between them. Germline CDR1 SGHNT, CDR2 YYREEE (reference sequence). The CDR3 is made up of 15 amino acids. Here the CDR3 reads CASSFGLNSGNTIYF. The CDR3 DNA is TGTGCCAGCAGCTTTGGGCTGAACTCTGGAAACACCATATATTTT.